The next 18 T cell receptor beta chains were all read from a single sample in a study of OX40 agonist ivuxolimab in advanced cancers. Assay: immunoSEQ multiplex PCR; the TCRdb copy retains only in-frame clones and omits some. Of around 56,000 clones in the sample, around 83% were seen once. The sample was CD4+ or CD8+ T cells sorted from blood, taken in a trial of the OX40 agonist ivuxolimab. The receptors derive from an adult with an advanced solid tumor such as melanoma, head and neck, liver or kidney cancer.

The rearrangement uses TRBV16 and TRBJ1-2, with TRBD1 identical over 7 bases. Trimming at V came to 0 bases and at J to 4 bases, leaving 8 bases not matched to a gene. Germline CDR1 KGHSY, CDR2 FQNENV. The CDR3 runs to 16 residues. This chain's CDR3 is CASSQSRQGRGYGYTF. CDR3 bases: TGTGCCAGCAGCCAATCCCGACAGGGTCGGGGCTATGGCTACACCTTC. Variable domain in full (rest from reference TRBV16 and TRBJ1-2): GEEVAQTPKHLVRGEGQKAKLYCAPIKGHSYVFWYQQVLKNEFKFLISFQNENVFDETGMPKERFSAKCLPNSPCSLEIQATKLEDSAVYFCASSQSRQGRGYGYTFGSGTRLTVV.

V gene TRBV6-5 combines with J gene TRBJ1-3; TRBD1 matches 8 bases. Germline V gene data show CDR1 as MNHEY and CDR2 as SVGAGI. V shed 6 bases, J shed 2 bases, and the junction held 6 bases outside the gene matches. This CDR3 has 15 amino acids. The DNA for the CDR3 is TGTGCCAGCAGCCCGGACAGGGTTACTGGAAACACCATATATTTT. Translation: CASSPDRVTGNTIYF.

The CDR3 sequence: CASSPVTGFAETQYF. The CDR3 DNA reads as TGTGCCAGCTCACCGGTGACAGGGTTTGCGGAGACCCAGTACTTC. The chain combines TRBV18 with TRBJ2-5; the match to TRBD1 covers 7 bases. With 3 bases clipped from V and 5 bases from J, the junction kept 9 bases outside the gene matches. The germline gives CDR1 KGHSH, CDR2 LQKENI. This CDR3 region has 15 residues.

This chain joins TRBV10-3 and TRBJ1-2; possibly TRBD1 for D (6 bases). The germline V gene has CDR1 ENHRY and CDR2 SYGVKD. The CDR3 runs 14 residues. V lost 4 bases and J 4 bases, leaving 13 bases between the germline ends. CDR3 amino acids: CAISAGDAGYGYTF. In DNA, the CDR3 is TGTGCCATCAGTGCAGGGGACGCCGGCTATGGCTACACCTTC.

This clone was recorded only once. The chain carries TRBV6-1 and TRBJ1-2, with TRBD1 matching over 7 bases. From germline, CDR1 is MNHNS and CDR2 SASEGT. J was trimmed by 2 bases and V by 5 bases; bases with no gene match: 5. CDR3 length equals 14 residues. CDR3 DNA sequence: TGTGCCAGCAGTTTCCGGACAGGCAACTATGGCTACACCTTC. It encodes CASSFRTGNYGYTF.

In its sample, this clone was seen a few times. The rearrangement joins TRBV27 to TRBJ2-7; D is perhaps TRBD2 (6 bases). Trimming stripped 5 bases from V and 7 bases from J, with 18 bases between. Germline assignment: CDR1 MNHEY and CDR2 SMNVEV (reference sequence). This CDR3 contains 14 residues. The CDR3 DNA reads TGTGCCAGCAGTCCCCGGAGCTCTGGGGGGGAGCAGTACTTC. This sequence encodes CASSPRSSGGEQYF.

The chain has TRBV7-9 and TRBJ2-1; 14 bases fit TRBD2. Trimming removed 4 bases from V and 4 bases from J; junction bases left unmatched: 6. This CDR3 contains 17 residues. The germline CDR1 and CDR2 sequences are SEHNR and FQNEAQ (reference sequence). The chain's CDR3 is CASSSPTSGRDYNEQFF. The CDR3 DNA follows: TGTGCCAGCAGCTCACCGACTAGCGGGAGGGATTACAATGAGCAGTTCTTC. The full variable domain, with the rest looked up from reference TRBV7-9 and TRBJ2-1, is DTGVSQNPRHKITKRGQNVTFRCDPISEHNRLYWYRQTLGQGPEFLTYFQNEAQLEKSRLLSDRFSAERPKGSFSTLEIQRTEQGDSAMYLCASSSPTSGRDYNEQFFGPGTRLTVL.

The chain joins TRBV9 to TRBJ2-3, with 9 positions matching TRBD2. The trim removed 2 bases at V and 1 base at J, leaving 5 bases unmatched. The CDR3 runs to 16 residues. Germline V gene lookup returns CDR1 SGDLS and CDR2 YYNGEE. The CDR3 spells CASSVAGGRGTDTQYF. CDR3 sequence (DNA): TGTGCCAGCAGCGTCGCTGGCGGGAGGGGCACAGATACGCAGTATTTT.

The DNA for the CDR3 is TGTGCCAGCAGTTTATGGTCAGGGGGTGAAAAACTGTTTTTT. The encoded protein is CASSLWSGGEKLFF. The chain uses TRBV27 and TRBJ1-4, with 7 bases aligning to TRBD1. Germline CDR1 MNHEY, CDR2 SMNVEV (reference sequence). CDR3 length: 14 amino acids. Losses at the gene ends were 1 base for V and 7 bases for J; bases not matched to a gene: 3.

CDR3 residues: CASGDRDRDGYTF. The CDR3 nucleotides are TGTGCCAGCGGGGACCGGGACAGGGATGGCTACACCTTC. This chain connects TRBV18 to TRBJ1-2, with 9 bases aligning to TRBD1. The germline V gene has CDR1 KGHSH and CDR2 LQKENI. This CDR3 has 13 amino acids. Germline trimming cut 8 bases from V and 6 bases from J; bases unmatched to any gene: 7.

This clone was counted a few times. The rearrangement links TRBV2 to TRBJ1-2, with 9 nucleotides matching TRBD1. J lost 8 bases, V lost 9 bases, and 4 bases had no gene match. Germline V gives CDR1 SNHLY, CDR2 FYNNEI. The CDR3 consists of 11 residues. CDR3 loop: CARQGATGYTF. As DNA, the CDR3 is TGTGCCAGACAGGGGGCTACCGGCTACACCTTC.

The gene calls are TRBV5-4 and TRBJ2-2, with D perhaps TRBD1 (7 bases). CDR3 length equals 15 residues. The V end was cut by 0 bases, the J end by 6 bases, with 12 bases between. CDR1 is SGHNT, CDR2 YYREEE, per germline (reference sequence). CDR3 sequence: CASSLEPGGPGELFF. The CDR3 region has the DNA TGTGCCAGCAGCTTGGAACCAGGGGGGCCCGGGGAGCTGTTTTTT.

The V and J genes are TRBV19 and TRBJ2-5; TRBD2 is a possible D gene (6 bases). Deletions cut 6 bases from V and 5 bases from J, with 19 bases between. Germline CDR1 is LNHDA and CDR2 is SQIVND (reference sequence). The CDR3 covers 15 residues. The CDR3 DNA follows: TGTGCCAGTAGCTACATGGCCGGGAGTGGGGAGACCCAGTACTTC. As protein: CASSYMAGSGETQYF.

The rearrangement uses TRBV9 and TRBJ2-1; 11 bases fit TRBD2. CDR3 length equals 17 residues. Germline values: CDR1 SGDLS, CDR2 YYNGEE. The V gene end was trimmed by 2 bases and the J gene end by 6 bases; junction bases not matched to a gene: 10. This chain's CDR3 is CASSVAAHGTSGNEQFF. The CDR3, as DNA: TGTGCCAGCAGCGTCGCGGCGCATGGGACTAGCGGCAATGAGCAGTTCTTC.

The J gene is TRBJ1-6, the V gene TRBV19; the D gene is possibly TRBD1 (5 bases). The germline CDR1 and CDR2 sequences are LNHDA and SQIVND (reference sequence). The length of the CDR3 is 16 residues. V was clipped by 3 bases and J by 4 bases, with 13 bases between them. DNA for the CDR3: TGTGCCAGTAGTATCTCCCCGGGACGGTATAATTCACCCCTCCACTTT. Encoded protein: CASSISPGRYNSPLHF.

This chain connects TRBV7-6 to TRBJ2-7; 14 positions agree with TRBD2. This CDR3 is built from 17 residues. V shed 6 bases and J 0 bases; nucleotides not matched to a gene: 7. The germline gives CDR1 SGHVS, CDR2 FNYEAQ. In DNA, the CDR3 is TGTGCCAGCAGTCACGGACTAGCGGGGGGATCCTCCTACGAGCAGTACTTC. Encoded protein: CASSHGLAGGSSYEQYF.

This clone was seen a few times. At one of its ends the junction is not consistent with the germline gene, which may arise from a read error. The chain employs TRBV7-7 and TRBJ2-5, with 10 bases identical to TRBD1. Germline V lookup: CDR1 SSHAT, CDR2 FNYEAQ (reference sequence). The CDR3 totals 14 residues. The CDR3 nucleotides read TGTGCTAGCAGCCCGACAGGGGGCGGGGAGACCCAGTACTTC. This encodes CASSPTGGGETQYF. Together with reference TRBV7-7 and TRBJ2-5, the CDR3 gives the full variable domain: GAGVSQSPRYKVTKRGQDVTLRCDPISSHATLYWYQQALGQGPEFLTYFNYEAQPDKSGLPSDRFSAERPEGSISTLTIQRTEQRDSAMYRCASSPTGGGETQYFGPGTRLLVL.

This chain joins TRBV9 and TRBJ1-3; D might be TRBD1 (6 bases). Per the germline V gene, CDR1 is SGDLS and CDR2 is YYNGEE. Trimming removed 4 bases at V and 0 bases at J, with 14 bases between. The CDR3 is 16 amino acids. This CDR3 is CASSPTGGRSGNTIYF. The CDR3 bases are TGTGCCAGCAGCCCTACCGGGGGGCGCTCTGGAAACACCATATATTTT.